What follows is one T cell receptor (beta chain) and its context. One entry per CDR3 protein, called by TCRdb with MiXCR from the RT-PCR reads. This repertoire shows approximately 160,000 distinct CDR3 sequences, 24% found once; its top ten account for about 24%. The data were taken from a study of patients and donors after allogeneic stem cell transplantation. The CDR3 runs 17 residues. The V end lost 5 bases, the J end lost 11 bases, and 30 bases lay between the germline ends. Germline-derived CDR1 and CDR2 are SGHTA and FQGNSA. The clonotype comes from a human donor who was either an allogeneic HSCT recipient or a stem cell or donor lymphocyte infusion donor (not recorded which). It is not recorded whose cells these are; they may come from a transplant donor. This sequence joins TRBV7-2 and TRBJ1-2; no definite D call. The sample consisted of blood, either unsorted or a sorted T cell fraction (not recorded which). CDR3 bases: TGTGCCAGCAGCCTCAAAACCCGAAGTGGCTCTTCGGTAGCGTACACCTTC. Its protein is CASSLKTRSGSSVAYTF.